The 6 T cell receptor beta chains below come from one sample, sequenced in a study of blood T cell repertoires in COVID-19. Clones were read by immunoSEQ multiplex PCR, and TCRdb kept only the in-frame ones, dropping some. The sample yields around 140,000 clones, approximately 91% seen once. The source material was peripheral blood. Every receptor here comes from a man in his 70s with acute or convalescent COVID-19.

This sequence joins TRBV19 and TRBJ1-5, with D uncertain. CDR1 is LNHDA and CDR2 is SQIVND in the germline V gene (reference sequence). V was clipped by 5 bases and J by 1 base, with 12 bases between them. This CDR3 contains 15 residues. The CDR3 here is CASSLSAGSNQPQHF. The DNA of the CDR3 is TGTGCCAGTAGTCTGTCAGCCGGGAGCAATCAGCCCCAGCATTTT.

The gene calls are TRBV5-6 and TRBJ2-5; no firm D call. Germline V gene lookup returns CDR1 SGHDT and CDR2 YYEEEE. CDR3 length equals 14 residues. Trimming took off 3 bases at V and 2 bases at J, with 11 bases between the two ends. In nucleotides, the CDR3 is TGTGCCAGCAGCTATACCGGGTCTCAAGAGACCCAGTACTTC. Translation gives CASSYTGSQETQYF.

CDR3 amino acids: CASRWDREGTEAFF. CDR3 bases: TGCGCCAGCAGGTGGGACAGGGAAGGCACTGAAGCTTTCTTT. This chain joins TRBV5-1 and TRBJ1-1; 9 bases map to TRBD1. The CDR3 spans 14 residues. Per the germline V gene, CDR1 is SGHRS and CDR2 is YFSETQ. Germline trimming cut 5 bases from V and 4 bases from J; bases unmatched to any gene: 6. Drawing the rest from reference TRBV5-1 and TRBJ1-1, the complete variable domain is KAGVTQTPRYLIKTRGQQVTLSCSPISGHRSVSWYQQTPGQGLQFLFEYFSETQRNKGNFPGRFSGRQFSNSRSEMNVSTLELGDSALYLCASRWDREGTEAFFGQGTRLTVV.

The rearrangement links TRBV2 to TRBJ2-1, with D unclear. This CDR3 region has 11 residues. Per germline, CDR1 SNHLY and CDR2 FYNNEI. V lost 3 bases to trimming and J lost 8 bases, with 5 bases between them. CDR3 sequence reads: CASSDEDEQFF. CDR3 coding DNA: TGTGCCAGCAGTGATGAGGATGAGCAGTTCTTC.

J is TRBJ2-1 and V is TRBV4-2; the match to TRBD2 covers 16 bases. Germline CDR1 reads LGHNA; CDR2 reads YNFKEQ. V was pared by 1 base and J by 15 bases, with 12 bases of the junction left unmatched. CDR3 size: 17 residues. In DNA, the CDR3 is TGTGCCAGCAGCCAAGTTTCGGGACTAGCGGGGGGGTCTGTGCGGTTCTTC. This encodes CASSQVSGLAGGSVRFF.

The chain links TRBV27 to TRBJ2-7, with TRBD1 matching over 9 bases. The trim removed 6 bases at V and 3 bases at J, leaving 3 bases unmatched. This CDR3 contains 13 residues. Germline V CDR1 and CDR2: MNHEY, SMNVEV (reference sequence). CDR3 residues: CASSRTGDYEQYF. The CDR3 nucleotides read TGTGCCAGCAGCAGGACAGGGGACTACGAGCAGTACTTC.